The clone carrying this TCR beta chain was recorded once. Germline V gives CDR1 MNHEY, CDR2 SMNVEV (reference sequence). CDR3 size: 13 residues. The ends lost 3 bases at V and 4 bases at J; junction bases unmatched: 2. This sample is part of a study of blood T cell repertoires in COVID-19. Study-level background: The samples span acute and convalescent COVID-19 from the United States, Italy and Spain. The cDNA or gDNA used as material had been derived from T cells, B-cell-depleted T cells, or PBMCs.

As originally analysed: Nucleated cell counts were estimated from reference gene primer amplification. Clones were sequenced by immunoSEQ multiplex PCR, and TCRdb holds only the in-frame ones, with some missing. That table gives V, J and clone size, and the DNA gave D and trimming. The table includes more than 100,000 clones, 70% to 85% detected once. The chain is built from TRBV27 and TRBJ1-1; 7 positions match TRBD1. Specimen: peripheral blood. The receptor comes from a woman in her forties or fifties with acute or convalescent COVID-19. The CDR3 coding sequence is TGTGCCAGCAGTTTTTACAGGGGCACTGAAGCTTTCTTT. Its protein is CASSFYRGTEAFF.